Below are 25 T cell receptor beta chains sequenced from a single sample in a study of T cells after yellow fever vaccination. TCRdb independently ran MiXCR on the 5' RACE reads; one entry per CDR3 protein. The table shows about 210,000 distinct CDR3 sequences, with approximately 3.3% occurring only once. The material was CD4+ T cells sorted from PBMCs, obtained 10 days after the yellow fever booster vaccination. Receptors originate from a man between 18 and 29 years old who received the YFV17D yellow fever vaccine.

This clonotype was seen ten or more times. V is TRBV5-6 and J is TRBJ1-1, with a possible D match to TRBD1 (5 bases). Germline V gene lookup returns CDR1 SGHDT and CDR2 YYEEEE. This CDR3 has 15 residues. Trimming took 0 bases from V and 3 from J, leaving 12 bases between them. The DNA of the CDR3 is TGTGCCAGCAGCTTGGCAGGCAGGGAGGACACTGAAGCTTTCTTT. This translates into CASSLAGREDTEAFF.

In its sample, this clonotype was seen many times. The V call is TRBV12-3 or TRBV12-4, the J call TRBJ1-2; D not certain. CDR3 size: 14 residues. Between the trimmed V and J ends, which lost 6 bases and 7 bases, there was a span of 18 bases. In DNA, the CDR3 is TGTGCCAGCAGCTCCTGGGATTACCGGGGTGGCTACACCTTC. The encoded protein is CASSSWDYRGGYTF.

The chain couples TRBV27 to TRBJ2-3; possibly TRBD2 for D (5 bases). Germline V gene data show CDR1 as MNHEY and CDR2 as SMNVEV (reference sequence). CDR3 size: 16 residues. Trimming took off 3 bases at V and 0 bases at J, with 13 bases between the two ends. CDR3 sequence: CASSFGDYTSTDTQYF. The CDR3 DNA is TGTGCCAGCAGTTTTGGTGACTACACTAGCACAGATACGCAGTATTTT.

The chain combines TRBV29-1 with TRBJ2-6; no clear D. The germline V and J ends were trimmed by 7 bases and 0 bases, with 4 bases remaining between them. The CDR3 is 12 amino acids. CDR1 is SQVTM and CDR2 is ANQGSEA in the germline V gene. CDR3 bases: TGCAGCGCCGACTCTGGGGCCAACGTCCTGACTTTC. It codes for CSADSGANVLTF.

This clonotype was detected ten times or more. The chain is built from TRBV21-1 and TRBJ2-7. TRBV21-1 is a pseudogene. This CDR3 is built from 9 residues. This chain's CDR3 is CASAKGQYV. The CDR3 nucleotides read TGTGCCAGCGCCAAGGGGCAGTACGTC.

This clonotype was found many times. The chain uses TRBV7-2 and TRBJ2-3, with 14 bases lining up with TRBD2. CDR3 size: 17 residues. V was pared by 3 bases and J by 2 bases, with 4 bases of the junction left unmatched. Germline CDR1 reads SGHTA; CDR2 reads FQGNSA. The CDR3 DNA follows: TGTGCCAGCAGCTTCGGGACTAGCGGGGGTCTCACAGATACGCAGTATTTT. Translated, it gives CASSFGTSGGLTDTQYF.

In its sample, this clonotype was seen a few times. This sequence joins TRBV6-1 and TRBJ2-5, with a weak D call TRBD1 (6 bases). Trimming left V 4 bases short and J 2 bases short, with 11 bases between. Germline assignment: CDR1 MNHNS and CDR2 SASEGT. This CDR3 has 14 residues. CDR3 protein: CASSVDSQQETQYF. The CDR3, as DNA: TGTGCCAGCAGTGTGGACAGCCAACAAGAGACCCAGTACTTC.

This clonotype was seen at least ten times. The CDR3 coding sequence is TGTGCCAGCAGCTTAGGACAGGGTCGGGGAGAGACCCAGTACTTC. This encodes CASSLGQGRGETQYF. This chain links TRBV7-7 with TRBJ2-5; 7 bases align to TRBD1. The germline CDR1 and CDR2 sequences are SSHAT and FNYEAQ (reference sequence). CDR3 length equals 15 residues. After removal of 1 base from V and 4 bases from J, the junction contained 6 bases not matched to a gene.

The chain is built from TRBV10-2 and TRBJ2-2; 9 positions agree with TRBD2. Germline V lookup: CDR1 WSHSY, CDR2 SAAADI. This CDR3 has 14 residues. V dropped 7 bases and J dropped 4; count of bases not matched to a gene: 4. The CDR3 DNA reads TGCGCCAGCAAAAAGCGGGGGGTCACCGGGGAGCTGTTTTTT. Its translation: CASKKRGVTGELFF.

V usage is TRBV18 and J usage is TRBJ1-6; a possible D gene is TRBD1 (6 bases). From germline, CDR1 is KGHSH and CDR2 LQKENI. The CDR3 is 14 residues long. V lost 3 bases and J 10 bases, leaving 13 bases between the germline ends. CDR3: CASSPETGFSPLHF. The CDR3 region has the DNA TGTGCCAGCTCACCGGAGACAGGTTTCTCACCCCTCCACTTT.

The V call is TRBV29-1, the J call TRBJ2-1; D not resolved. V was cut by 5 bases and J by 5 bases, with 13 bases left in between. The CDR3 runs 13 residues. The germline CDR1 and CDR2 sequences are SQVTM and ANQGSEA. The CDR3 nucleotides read TGCAGCGTTTCGGTAGCAGCTGACAATGAGCAGTTCTTC. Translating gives CSVSVAADNEQFF.

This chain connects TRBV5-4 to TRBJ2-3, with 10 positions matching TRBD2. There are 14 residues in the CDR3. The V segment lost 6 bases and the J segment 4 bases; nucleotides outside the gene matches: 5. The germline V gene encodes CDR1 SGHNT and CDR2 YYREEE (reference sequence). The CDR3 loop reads CASTKRGGADTQYF. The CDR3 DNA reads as TGTGCCAGCACCAAGCGGGGGGGTGCAGATACGCAGTATTTT.

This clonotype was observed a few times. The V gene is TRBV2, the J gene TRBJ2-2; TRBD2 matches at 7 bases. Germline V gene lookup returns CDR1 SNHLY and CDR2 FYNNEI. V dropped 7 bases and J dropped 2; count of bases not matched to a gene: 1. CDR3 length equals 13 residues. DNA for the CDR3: TGTGCCAGCAAGGGACTAAACACCGGGGAGCTGTTTTTT. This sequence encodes CASKGLNTGELFF.

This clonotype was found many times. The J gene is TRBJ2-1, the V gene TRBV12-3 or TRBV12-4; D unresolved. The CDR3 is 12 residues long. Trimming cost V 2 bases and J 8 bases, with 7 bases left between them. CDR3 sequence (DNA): TGTGCCAGCAGTTTAAGGGCGGATGAGCAGTTCTTC. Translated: CASSLRADEQFF.

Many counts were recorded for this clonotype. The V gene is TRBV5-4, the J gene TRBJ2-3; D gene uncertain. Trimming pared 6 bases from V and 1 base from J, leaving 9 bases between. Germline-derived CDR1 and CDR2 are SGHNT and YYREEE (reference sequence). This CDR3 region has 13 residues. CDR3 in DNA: TGTGCCAGCACCACCGTGGGCACAGATACGCAGTATTTT. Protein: CASTTVGTDTQYF.

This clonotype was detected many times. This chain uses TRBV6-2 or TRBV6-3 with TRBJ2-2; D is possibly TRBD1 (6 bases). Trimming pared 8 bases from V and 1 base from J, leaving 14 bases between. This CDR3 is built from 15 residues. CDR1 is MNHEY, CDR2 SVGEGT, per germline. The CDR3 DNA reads TGTGCCAGCTCCTCCGGGACAAAGAACACCGGGGAGCTGTTTTTT. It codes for CASSSGTKNTGELFF.

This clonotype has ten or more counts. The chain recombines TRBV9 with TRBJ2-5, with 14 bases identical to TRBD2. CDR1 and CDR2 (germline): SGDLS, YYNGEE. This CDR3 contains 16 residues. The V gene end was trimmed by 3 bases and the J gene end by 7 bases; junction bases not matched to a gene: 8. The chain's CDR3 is CASSGGTSGGPMTQYF. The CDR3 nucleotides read TGTGCCAGCAGCGGGGGGACTAGCGGGGGCCCAATGACCCAGTACTTC.

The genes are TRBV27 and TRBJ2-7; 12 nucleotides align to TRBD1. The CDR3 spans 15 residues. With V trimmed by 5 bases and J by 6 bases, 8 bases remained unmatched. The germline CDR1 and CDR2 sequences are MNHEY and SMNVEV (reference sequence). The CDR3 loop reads CASSRSGTGGFEQYF. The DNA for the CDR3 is TGTGCCAGCAGTCGGTCCGGGACAGGGGGCTTCGAGCAGTACTTC.

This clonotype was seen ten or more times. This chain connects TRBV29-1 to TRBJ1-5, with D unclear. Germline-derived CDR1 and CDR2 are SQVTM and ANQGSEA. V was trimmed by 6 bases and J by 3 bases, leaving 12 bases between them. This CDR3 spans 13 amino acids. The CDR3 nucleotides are TGCAGCGTGGGCCTTGACATCAATCAGCCCCAGCATTTT. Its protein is CSVGLDINQPQHF.

The CDR3, as DNA: TGCGCCAGCAGCTGGGGGGCAGGGGCCCTGGGTCCCAATGAGCAGTTCTTC. This gives the protein CASSWGAGALGPNEQFF. The chain uses TRBV5-1 and TRBJ2-1, with D perhaps being TRBD1 or TRBD2 (6 bases each). The V gene lost 3 bases and the J gene lost 6 bases, with 22 bases spanning the gap. Germline values: CDR1 SGHRS, CDR2 YFSETQ. The CDR3 loop spans 17 amino acids.

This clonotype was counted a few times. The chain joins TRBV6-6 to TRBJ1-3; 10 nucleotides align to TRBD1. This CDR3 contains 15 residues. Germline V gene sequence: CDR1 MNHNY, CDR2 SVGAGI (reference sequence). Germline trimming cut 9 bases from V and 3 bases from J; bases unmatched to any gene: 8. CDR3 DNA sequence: TGTGCCAGTGCTCTGACAGGGGGCCTTGGAAACACCATATATTTT. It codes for CASALTGGLGNTIYF.

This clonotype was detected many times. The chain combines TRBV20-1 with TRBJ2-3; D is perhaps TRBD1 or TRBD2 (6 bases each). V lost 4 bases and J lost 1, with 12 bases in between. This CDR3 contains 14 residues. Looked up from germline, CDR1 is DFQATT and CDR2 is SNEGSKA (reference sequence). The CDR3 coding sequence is TGCAGTGCTATTCGGGGGCCCCGCACAGATACGCAGTATTTT. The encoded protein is CSAIRGPRTDTQYF.

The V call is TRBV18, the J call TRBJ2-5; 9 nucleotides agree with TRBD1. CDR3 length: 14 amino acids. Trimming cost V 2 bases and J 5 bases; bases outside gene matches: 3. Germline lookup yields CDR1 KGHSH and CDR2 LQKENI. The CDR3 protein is CASSPTGQGETQYF. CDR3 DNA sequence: TGTGCCAGCTCACCAACAGGACAGGGGGAGACCCAGTACTTC.

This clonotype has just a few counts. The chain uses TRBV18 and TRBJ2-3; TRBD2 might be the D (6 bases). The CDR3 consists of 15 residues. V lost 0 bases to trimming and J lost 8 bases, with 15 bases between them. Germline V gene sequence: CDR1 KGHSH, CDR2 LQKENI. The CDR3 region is CASSPPWDSFGTQYF. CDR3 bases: TGTGCCAGCTCACCACCGTGGGACTCCTTCGGTACGCAGTATTTT.

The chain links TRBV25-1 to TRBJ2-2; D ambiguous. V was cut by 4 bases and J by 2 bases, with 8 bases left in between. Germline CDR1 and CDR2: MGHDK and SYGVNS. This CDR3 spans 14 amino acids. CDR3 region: CASSGRTNTGELFF. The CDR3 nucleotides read TGTGCCAGCAGTGGCAGAACTAACACCGGGGAGCTGTTTTTT.